Each of the 30 T cell receptor beta chains below was sequenced from the same sample in a study of somatic mutations in cytotoxic T cells in rheumatoid arthritis listed by TCRdb under 2017. Library preparation employed the immunoSEQ multiplex PCR assay. The clones in this table, taken by TCRdb from immuneACCESS, are in-frame only. Not every clone is retained; where verified, under half of the shortfall comes from an unresolved V gene, and the cause of the rest is unknown. The sample data list 20,000 to 25,000 clones, and about four fifths of these were observed just once. Together, the top ten hold roughly 3.8% of the sample. Input material: CD8+ T cells sorted from blood. The source of these receptors is an adult with rheumatoid arthritis.

The V and J genes are TRBV4-3 and TRBJ2-3, with 12 bases aligning to TRBD1. V lost 4 bases and J lost 4; bases outside the gene matches: 6. The CDR3 runs to 16 residues. CDR1 and CDR2 (germline): LGHNA, YSLEER. CDR3 protein: CASSPGQGAVADTQYF. For the CDR3, the DNA is TGCGCCAGCAGCCCGGGACAGGGGGCCGTCGCAGATACGCAGTATTTT.

The V call is TRBV27, the J call TRBJ1-2; 7 positions match TRBD1. V lost 6 bases, J lost 7 bases, and 11 bases stayed unmatched. The CDR3 runs to 14 residues. Germline V lookup: CDR1 MNHEY, CDR2 SMNVEV (reference sequence). In DNA form, the CDR3 reads TGTGCCAGCAGCCTGACAGGGTCCATGAGTGGCTACACCTTC. This translates into CASSLTGSMSGYTF.

V usage is TRBV9 and J usage is TRBJ2-7; D uncertain. CDR1 and CDR2 (germline): SGDLS, YYNGEE. The V and J ends lost 1 base and 3 bases respectively, with 14 bases between them. The CDR3 consists of 15 residues. The CDR3 region has the DNA TGTGCCAGCAGCGTAAGTCCGGCTGCCCTCTACGAGCAGTACTTC. Protein product: CASSVSPAALYEQYF.

The CDR3 sequence is CASSENSGHNEQFF. CDR3 DNA: TGTGCCAGCAGCGAAAACTCCGGGCACAATGAGCAGTTCTTC. J is TRBJ2-1 and V is TRBV9, with unresolved D. The CDR3 runs 14 residues. CDR1 is SGDLS, CDR2 YYNGEE, per germline. The ends were cut back, 3 bases at V and 5 bases at J, with 12 bases in the middle.

The chain employs TRBV6-5 and TRBJ1-2; D might be TRBD1 (5 bases). Trimming removed 2 bases at V and 0 bases at J, with 10 bases between. Germline CDR1 is MNHEY and CDR2 is SVGAGI. This CDR3 is built from 15 residues. CDR3 sequence (DNA): TGTGCCAGCAGTTACGGACAACCTCCTAACTATGGCTACACCTTC. The encoded protein is CASSYGQPPNYGYTF.

This chain joins TRBV6-1 and TRBJ2-7; D gene unclear. The CDR3 consists of 11 residues. Trimming cost V 4 bases and J 2 bases, with 3 bases left between them. Germline V gene data show CDR1 as MNHNS and CDR2 as SASEGT. CDR3 in DNA: TGTGCCAGCAGTGGCCCCTACGAGCAGTACTTC. Translating it yields CASSGPYEQYF.

The chain carries TRBV15 and TRBJ2-5; 10 bases agree with TRBD1. The J call may be incorrect, as the DNA end agrees better with TRBJ2-7. The CDR3 sequence is 14 residues long. Germline CDR1 LNHNV, CDR2 YYDKDF (reference sequence). The CDR3 loop is CATSRGTGENEQYF. In DNA form, the CDR3 reads TGTGCCACCAGCCGAGGGACAGGGGAAAACGAGCAGTACTTC.

The chain links TRBV7-9 to TRBJ2-1; either TRBD1 or TRBD2 may fit D (7 bases each). CDR3 size: 17 residues. V was trimmed by 1 base and J by 4 bases, leaving 17 bases between them. Germline CDR1 SEHNR, CDR2 FQNEAQ (reference sequence). The CDR3 protein is CASSLGKAGQSYNEQFF. CDR3 coding DNA: TGTGCCAGCAGCTTAGGTAAAGCGGGACAGTCATACAATGAGCAGTTCTTC.

The CDR3: CASSPAGLAGKYEQYF. In DNA, the CDR3 is TGTGCCAGCAGTCCAGCAGGACTAGCGGGGAAGTATGAACAGTACTTC. The gene calls are TRBV28 and TRBJ2-7; 12 bases agree with TRBD2. V lost 5 bases and J lost 10; bases outside the gene matches: 15. CDR1 and CDR2 from the germline V gene are MDHEN and SYDVKM. The CDR3 length is 16 residues.

The chain joins TRBV7-9 to TRBJ1-2; 9 nucleotides match TRBD1. Germline lookup yields CDR1 SEHNR and CDR2 FQNEAQ (reference sequence). This CDR3 contains 16 residues. Trimming removed 6 bases from V and 4 bases from J; junction bases left unmatched: 12. The CDR3, as DNA: TGTGCCAGCAGTTCCATTGGGACAGGGCGACGCTATGGCTACACCTTC. Its protein is CASSSIGTGRRYGYTF. Variable domain in full (rest from reference TRBV7-9 and TRBJ1-2): DTGVSQNPRHKITKRGQNVTFRCDPISEHNRLYWYRQTLGQGPEFLTYFQNEAQLEKSRLLSDRFSAERPKGSFSTLEIQRTEQGDSAMYLCASSSIGTGRRYGYTFGSGTRLTVV.

This clone ranks as medium-sized. The chain couples TRBV11-2 to TRBJ1-1; D gene uncertain. V was shortened by 1 base and J by 4 bases, with 7 bases between the two germline ends. The length of the CDR3 is 13 residues. Germline V lookup: CDR1 SGHAT, CDR2 FQNNGV. CDR3 coding DNA: TGTGCCAGCAGCTTAGGCAGAAGCACTGAAGCTTTCTTT. This gives the protein CASSLGRSTEAFF.

V and J are TRBV4-1 and TRBJ2-7; 7 bases agree with TRBD1. This CDR3 contains 14 residues. Germline V gene sequence: CDR1 MGHRA, CDR2 YSYEKL. Losses at the gene ends were 4 bases for V and 3 bases for J; bases not matched to a gene: 6. The CDR3 protein is CASSLGQESYEQYF. CDR3 sequence (DNA): TGCGCCAGCAGCCTCGGACAGGAGAGCTACGAGCAGTACTTC.

The table lists this clone with a few counts. The rearrangement joins TRBV5-6 to TRBJ1-2, with TRBD1 as a possible D gene (5 bases). V was cut by 1 base and J by 6 bases, with 13 bases left in between. The CDR3 is made up of 14 amino acids. Germline values: CDR1 SGHDT, CDR2 YYEEEE. DNA for the CDR3: TGTGCCAGCAGCTTGTGGCAGGGAGTGGATGGCTACACCTTC. Translation: CASSLWQGVDGYTF.

The rearrangement links TRBV9 to TRBJ2-2; possible D gene TRBD2, 6 bases. V shed 0 bases and J shed 1 base, with 10 bases lying between them. The CDR3 is made up of 16 amino acids. CDR1 is SGDLS, CDR2 YYNGEE, per germline. The CDR3 is CASSVEISGNTGELFF. The CDR3 nucleotides read TGTGCCAGCAGCGTAGAAATTAGCGGGAACACCGGGGAGCTGTTTTTT. Variable domain in full (rest from reference TRBV9 and TRBJ2-2): DSGVTQTPKHLITATGQRVTLRCSPRSGDLSVYWYQQSLDQGLQFLIQYYNGEERAKGNILERFSAQQFPDLHSELNLSSLELGDSALYFCASSVEISGNTGELFFGEGSRLTVL.

The CDR3 region is CASSPGGGRNTIYF. The CDR3 DNA follows: TGTGCCAGCAGCCCTGGGGGGGGGAGGAACACCATATATTTT. V is TRBV9 and J is TRBJ1-3; tentatively, D is TRBD1 (5 bases). CDR3 length equals 14 residues. Germline-derived CDR1 and CDR2 are SGDLS and YYNGEE. Trimming removed 4 bases from V and 7 bases from J, with 15 bases in between.

The chain uses TRBV25-1 and TRBJ1-3; D perhaps matches TRBD1 (5 bases). This CDR3 region has 15 residues. Germline V CDR1 and CDR2: MGHDK, SYGVNS. V lost 5 bases to trimming and J lost 3 bases, with 14 bases between them. CDR3 in DNA: TGTGCCAGCAGTCCCCGGACATCCTTTGGAAACACCATATATTTT. It is translated as CASSPRTSFGNTIYF.

The chain employs TRBV6-1 and TRBJ1-1; 8 bases line up with TRBD1. This CDR3 has 13 amino acids. The germline V gene has CDR1 MNHNS and CDR2 SASEGT. The V and J ends lost 9 bases and 4 bases, in that order; junction bases with no gene match: 7. The CDR3: CASSQGDITEAFF. The CDR3 DNA reads as TGTGCCAGTTCACAGGGGGACATCACTGAAGCTTTCTTT.

V is TRBV7-9 and J is TRBJ2-3, with 7 bases that match TRBD1. Germline CDR1 reads SEHNR; CDR2 reads FQNEAQ (reference sequence). With 6 bases clipped from V and 5 bases from J, the junction kept 14 bases outside the gene matches. This CDR3 spans 16 amino acids. This CDR3 reads CASSAEGAAGGDTQYF. As DNA, the CDR3 is TGTGCCAGCAGTGCAGAGGGGGCCGCGGGTGGAGATACGCAGTATTTT.

This clone has a handful of counts. The J gene is TRBJ1-2, the V gene TRBV4-2; D possibly corresponds to TRBD1 (5 bases). V was shortened by 0 bases and J by 7 bases, with 21 bases between the two germline ends. This CDR3 spans 17 amino acids. The V gene's germline CDR1 is LGHNA and CDR2 YNFKEQ. CDR3 residues: CASSQDLLMEGGVGYTF. The CDR3 nucleotides are TGTGCCAGCAGCCAAGATTTGCTTATGGAGGGAGGGGTTGGCTACACCTTC.

The rearrangement joins TRBV6-7 to TRBJ2-7, with TRBD1 matching over 7 bases. TRBV6-7 is flagged as an ORF with uncertain function. This CDR3 has 13 residues. Germline trimming cut 6 bases from V and 3 bases from J; bases unmatched to any gene: 5. This chain's CDR3 is CASSPGQNYEQYF. The CDR3 DNA is TGTGCCAGCAGCCCGGGACAGAACTACGAGCAGTACTTC.

This chain connects TRBV6-4 to TRBJ2-1; 13 nucleotides line up with TRBD2. The CDR3 is made up of 15 amino acids. Germline V gene data show CDR1 as MRHNA and CDR2 as SNTAGT. V dropped 5 bases and J dropped 6; count of bases not matched to a gene: 4. In DNA form, the CDR3 reads TGTGCCAGCAGTAGGACTAGCGGGGGCGGCAATGAGCAGTTCTTC. Amino acids: CASSRTSGGGNEQFF.

The rearrangement links TRBV28 to TRBJ2-1; 14 bases map to TRBD2. This CDR3 spans 17 amino acids. CDR1 MDHEN and CDR2 SYDVKM come from the germline V gene. V shed 4 bases, J shed 3 bases, and the junction held 5 bases outside the gene matches. The CDR3 nucleotides read TGTGCCAGCAGTTCGGGACTAGCGGGGGCGAACTACAATGAGCAGTTCTTC. Amino acids: CASSSGLAGANYNEQFF.

This clone was detected once. This chain connects TRBV5-1 to TRBJ2-3, with D uncertain. Trimming left V 7 bases short and J 7 bases short, with 13 bases between. This CDR3 is built from 12 residues. Germline assignment: CDR1 SGHRS and CDR2 YFSETQ. In DNA, the CDR3 is TGCGCCAGCTTCGGTAACACTTATACGCAGTATTTT. Residues: CASFGNTYTQYF. Full variable domain (missing parts from reference TRBV5-1 and TRBJ2-3): KAGVTQTPRYLIKTRGQQVTLSCSPISGHRSVSWYQQTPGQGLQFLFEYFSETQRNKGNFPGRFSGRQFSNSRSEMNVSTLELGDSALYLCASFGNTYTQYFGPGTRLTVL.

The chain uses TRBV2 and TRBJ2-5; 8 bases agree with TRBD2. CDR3 length equals 15 residues. Looked up from germline, CDR1 is SNHLY and CDR2 is FYNNEI. Losses at the gene ends were 1 base for V and 2 bases for J; bases not matched to a gene: 3. CDR3 coding DNA: TGTGCCAGCAGTGAAGGACTAGCGACGCAAGAGACCCAGTACTTC. This encodes CASSEGLATQETQYF.

This chain joins TRBV29-1 and TRBJ2-5, with D hard to call. Germline lookup yields CDR1 SQVTM and CDR2 ANQGSEA. V lost 1 base to trimming and J lost 6 bases, with 18 bases between them. This CDR3 region has 15 residues. The CDR3 region has the DNA TGCAGCGTTGAAGCCCGGATGGACCCCACCCAGACCCAGTACTTC. Translated, it gives CSVEARMDPTQTQYF.

The chain combines TRBV7-9 with TRBJ1-4, with TRBD1 matching over 7 bases. The CDR3 spans 17 residues. V lost 5 bases, J lost 6 bases, and 15 bases stayed unmatched. CDR1 and CDR2 from the germline V gene are SEHNR and FQNEAQ (reference sequence). CDR3 region: CASSHWTGSRGYEKLFF. Here the CDR3 DNA reads TGTGCCAGCAGCCACTGGACAGGCTCGAGGGGTTATGAAAAACTGTTTTTT.

This sequence joins TRBV14 and TRBJ1-2, with 9 bases fitting TRBD1. The germline V gene encodes CDR1 SGHDN and CDR2 FVKESK. Trimming at V came to 4 bases and at J to 8 bases, leaving 5 bases not matched to a gene. CDR3 length equals 13 residues. As DNA, the CDR3 is TGTGCCAGCAGCCCGGGACAGGGTTTCGGCTACACCTTC. It codes for CASSPGQGFGYTF.

V gene TRBV4-1 combines with J gene TRBJ2-7; 8 positions match TRBD1. V gave up 4 bases and J gave up 3 bases; unmatched junction bases: 5. CDR1 is MGHRA, CDR2 YSYEKL, per germline. There are 14 residues in the CDR3. This CDR3 is CASSRSGQVYEQYF. For the CDR3, the DNA is TGCGCCAGCAGCCGTTCGGGACAGGTCTACGAGCAGTACTTC.

This clone has a single count. The chain couples TRBV27 to TRBJ2-5; 8 nucleotides align to TRBD2. Germline V CDR1 and CDR2: MNHEY, SMNVEV (reference sequence). After removal of 3 bases from V and 7 bases from J, the junction contained 7 bases not matched to a gene. The CDR3 loop spans 14 amino acids. The CDR3 bases are TGTGCCAGCAGTTTCAGCGGGGGCAAAGGGACCCAGTACTTC. Its translation is CASSFSGGKGTQYF.

This clone was detected only once. The chain recombines TRBV11-2 with TRBJ2-5; TRBD2 agrees at 10 bases. V lost 5 bases, J lost 4 bases, and 16 bases stayed unmatched. The CDR3 extends over 18 amino acids. The V gene's germline CDR1 is SGHAT and CDR2 FQNNGV. The DNA for the CDR3 is TGTGCCAGCAGCCCGGTGGGCTTTAGCGGGGGGAGCGGAGAGACCCAGTACTTC. Translation: CASSPVGFSGGSGETQYF.